This T cell receptor beta chain derives from a study of blood T cell repertoires in COVID-19. Overall study: The cDNA or gDNA used as material had been derived from T cells, B-cell-depleted T cells, or PBMCs.

Patients of the Seattle cohort, enrolled during active infection, were followed longitudinally. Original processing methods: Nucleated cell number was recorded as an estimate derived from reference gene primer amplification. The protocol was immunoSEQ multiplex PCR, while the TCRdb copy is restricted to in-frame clones and leaves out a portion. That table supplies the V and J calls and clone size; D and trimming were determined from the DNA. The sample lists over 450,000 clones, less than 90% occurring once. Trimming took 5 bases from V and 7 from J, leaving 10 bases between them. Germline values: CDR1 KGHDR, CDR2 SFDVKD. The length of the CDR3 is 12 residues.

This sequence originates from a woman between 45 and 60 years old with COVID-19, enrolled during active disease. The chain combines TRBV24-1 with TRBJ1-1; no firm D call. Specimen: peripheral blood. DNA of the CDR3: TGTGCCACCAGTGGCGGAGGAGATGAAGCTTTCTTT. Residues: CATSGGGDEAFF.